The next 14 T cell receptor beta chains were all read from a single sample in a study of regulatory T cells in long-lasting Graves disease. According to the study, TCR beta libraries were built with iRepertoire HTBI primers and CDR3-region Arm-PCR. TCRdb analysed the multiplex PCR reads with MiXCR anew, one entry per CDR3 protein. The table lists 350,000 to 450,000 distinct CDR3 sequences, about 15% of them singletons. Time point defined: newly diagnosed GD, antithyroid drugs for less than 3 months. After RNA was extracted from PBMCs, the TCR library was made from it. The sample was also reused in another study, on T cells in Graves' hyperthyroidism and ophthalmopathy.

Sequences were derived from peripheral blood mononuclear cells (PBMCs), sampled at new diagnosis, from a patient treated with antithyroid drugs. Source of these receptors: a woman aged 35 to 49 with Graves disease.

This clonotype was counted many times. The genes are TRBV10-3 and TRBJ1-1, with TRBD1 matching 12 bases. Germline lookup yields CDR1 ENHRY and CDR2 SYGVKD. The CDR3 extends over 19 amino acids. The V gene end was trimmed by 7 bases and the J gene end by 0 bases; junction bases not matched to a gene: 15. This chain's CDR3 is CAIIPGTGGALYVNTEAFF. The CDR3 DNA reads as TGTGCCATCATTCCAGGGACAGGGGGCGCCTTGTATGTGAACACTGAAGCTTTCTTT.

This clonotype was seen a handful of times. The genes are TRBV11-2 and TRBJ1-1; the D gene is possibly TRBD1 (5 bases). The germline CDR1 and CDR2 sequences are SGHAT and FQNNGV. The CDR3 covers 13 residues. Trimming left V 1 base short and J 6 bases short, with 9 bases between. The CDR3 coding sequence is TGTGCCAGCAGCTTAGGCCCCAGGGCTGAAGCTTTCTTT. Residues: CASSLGPRAEAFF.

Only a few counts were recorded for this clonotype. One end of the junction is discordant with germline, which a read error may explain. V usage is TRBV9 and J usage is TRBJ1-5; a possible D gene is TRBD1 (6 bases). CDR1 and CDR2 from the germline V gene are SGDLS and YYNGEE. This CDR3 has 13 amino acids. The DNA of the CDR3 is TGTGCCAGCAGCGGAGGACAGAATCGGCCCCAGCATTTT. Protein product: CASSGGQNRPQHF.

Note on this clonotype: A junction end diverges from the germline sequence, so it may reflect a read error. The rearrangement joins TRBV3-1 to TRBJ1-2, with TRBD1 matching 11 bases. This CDR3 spans 15 amino acids. Germline CDR1 reads LGHDT; CDR2 reads YNNKEL (reference sequence). This CDR3 reads CASSQGTGGNYGYNF. The CDR3 bases are TGTGCCAGCAGCCAGGGGACAGGGGGTAACTATGGCTACAACTTC.

This sequence joins TRBV7-9 and TRBJ1-6; 7 nucleotides match TRBD1. The CDR3 runs to 15 residues. V dropped 5 bases and J dropped 9; count of bases not matched to a gene: 10. Germline V CDR1 and CDR2: SEHNR, FQNEAQ (reference sequence). DNA for the CDR3: TGTGCCAGCAGCCGCGACAGGGCTGTAGGTTCACCCCTCCACTTT. Translated, it gives CASSRDRAVGSPLHF.

This clonotype has at least ten counts. For the CDR3, the DNA is TGTGCCAGCAGTCTCCTTGGGGGAGAGGCTACAAAGAGCTACGAGCAGTACTTC. The encoded protein is CASSLLGGEATKSYEQYF. This chain joins TRBV12-3 or TRBV12-4 and TRBJ2-7; D could derive from TRBD1 or TRBD2 (5 bases each). CDR3 length: 18 amino acids. Trimming shortened V by 5 bases and J by 3 bases, and 26 bases separated the two germline ends.

This clonotype was seen only a few times. This chain links TRBV30 with TRBJ2-7, with 7 bases that match TRBD1. V shed 0 bases and J 1 base; nucleotides not matched to a gene: 6. Germline V CDR1 and CDR2: GTSNPN, SVGIG (reference sequence). There are 15 residues in the CDR3. This chain's CDR3 is CAWSVPDRDSYEQYF. CDR3 coding DNA: TGTGCCTGGAGTGTACCTGACAGGGATTCCTACGAGCAGTACTTC. Combining the CDR3 with reference TRBV30 and TRBJ2-7 gives the whole variable domain SQTIHQWPATLVQPVGSPLSLECTVEGTSNPNLYWYRQAAGRGLQLLFYSVGIGQISSEVPQNLSASRPQDRQFILSSKKLLLSDSGFYLCAWSVPDRDSYEQYFGPGTRLTVT.

This clonotype was detected many times. The chain combines TRBV5-1 with TRBJ2-6; 7 bases are a match to TRBD1. CDR1 SGHRS and CDR2 YFSETQ come from the germline V gene. The J segment lost 0 bases and the V segment lost 4 bases, leaving 10 bases of the junction unmatched. The CDR3 length is 18 residues. The CDR3 loop is CASSNKQGTSSGANVLTF. The DNA of the CDR3 is TGCGCCAGCAGCAACAAACAGGGGACGAGCTCTGGGGCCAACGTCCTGACTTTC.

This clonotype was found many times. V is TRBV7-8 and J is TRBJ2-3; tentatively, D is TRBD1 (6 bases). Germline V gene data show CDR1 as SGHVS and CDR2 as FQNEAQ. CDR3 size: 15 residues. With 5 bases removed from V and 1 base from J, the gap between germline ends came to 13 bases. The CDR3, as DNA: TGTGCCAGCAGCAAACAGGGTAGGGGCACAGATACGCAGTATTTT. Its translation: CASSKQGRGTDTQYF.

The genes are TRBV10-3 and TRBJ2-1; 9 bases are shared with TRBD2. V lost 6 bases to trimming and J lost 8 bases; unmatched junction nucleotides: 11. The CDR3 totals 15 residues. Germline CDR1 reads ENHRY; CDR2 reads SYGVKD. The CDR3, as DNA: TGTGCCATCAGGGGGACAGCGGGAGGTATAGATGAGCAGTTCTTC. This encodes CAIRGTAGGIDEQFF.

This clonotype was seen many times. The chain is built from TRBV29-1 and TRBJ2-7, with 7 bases that match TRBD2. The V gene end was trimmed by 4 bases and the J gene end by 5 bases; junction bases not matched to a gene: 11. The CDR3 extends over 14 amino acids. Germline V gives CDR1 SQVTM, CDR2 ANQGSEA. This chain's CDR3 is CSVGGREEIHEQYF. The CDR3 nucleotides are TGCAGCGTTGGCGGGAGAGAAGAAATACACGAGCAGTACTTC.

This clonotype was recorded a few times. The chain employs TRBV5-4 and TRBJ1-2; D is undetermined. Germline loops: CDR1 SGHNT, CDR2 YYREEE (reference sequence). The CDR3 runs 14 residues. The V and J ends lost 4 bases and 4 bases respectively, with 14 bases between them. CDR3 sequence reads: CASSTSGSTYGYTF. The CDR3 region has the DNA TGTGCCAGCAGCACATCGGGGTCGACCTATGGCTACACCTTC.

This clonotype appeared many times. The rearrangement joins TRBV30 to TRBJ1-1; D remains ambiguous. Trimming left V 4 bases short and J 3 bases short, with 3 bases between. Germline CDR1 and CDR2: GTSNPN and SVGIG (reference sequence). CDR3 length equals 10 residues. DNA of the CDR3: TGTGCCTGGATAGACACTGAAGCTTTCTTT. This codes for CAWIDTEAFF.

This clonotype showed up many times. This chain links TRBV10-2 with TRBJ2-5; D might be TRBD2 (5 bases). V was trimmed by 4 bases and J by 2 bases, leaving 11 bases between them. Looked up from germline, CDR1 is WSHSY and CDR2 is SAAADI. This CDR3 spans 14 amino acids. In nucleotides, the CDR3 is TGCGCCAGCAGTGTTACGACTATACAAGAGACCCAGTACTTC. Its protein product is CASSVTTIQETQYF.